The source of this T cell receptor beta chain is a study of blood T cell repertoires in COVID-19. Looking at the study overall: Donors in the United States, Italy and Spain gave samples during acute or convalescent COVID-19. T cells, B-cell-depleted T cells, or PBMCs provided the cDNA or gDNA that served as material.

In the original processing: Amplification of reference gene primers provided the estimated nucleated cell counts. Only in-frame clones appear in the TCRdb table, and some are missing; sequencing was by immunoSEQ multiplex PCR. V and J calls and clone size are given by that table; D and trimming were obtained from the DNA. This table holds approximately 110,000 clones, more than 80% found once. There are 12 residues in the CDR3. V was clipped by 3 bases and J by 4 bases, with 5 bases between them. The receptor comes from a woman aged 40 to 49 with acute or convalescent COVID-19. This chain links TRBV12-3 or TRBV12-4 with TRBJ2-3; D call uncertain. What was sequenced was peripheral blood. CDR3 DNA: TGTGCCAGCAGTTTGATAGCAGATACGCAGTATTTT. It specifies CASSLIADTQYF.